The TCR beta chain under discussion was sequenced for a study of human T cells and chemical hapten exposure. The wider study: Diphenylcyclopropenone doses were given weekly to the scalps of patients across the approximately 24-week study. Notes on the study in general: Sensitizing to DPC left TCRs with a frequency above 1 in 1000 unaltered.

TCRdb fed the RACE reads into MiXCR, producing one record per CDR3 protein. The data show more than 100,000 distinct CDR3 sequences, roughly 12% seen once. The time point is: patch test 3, about 24 weeks after DPC sensitization. Specified treatment: therapeutic diphenylcyclopropenone sensitization with weekly scalp DPC. CDR1 and CDR2 from the germline V gene are MNHEY and SVGEGT. This CDR3 has 12 amino acids. Trimming stripped 0 bases from V and 2 bases from J, with 2 bases between. Remarks on this clonotype: What it binds is unknown.

The sample was whole blood, taken in connection with sensitization to the hapten diphenylcyclopropenone (DPC). This chain joins TRBV6-2 or TRBV6-3 and TRBJ2-7; no clear D. The sequence was collected from a woman aged 45-59 years with alopecia areata. Some clones in this sample may be carry-over from other donors' samples. CDR3 loop: CASSYSAYEQYF. CDR3 in DNA: TGTGCCAGCAGTTACTCCGCCTACGAGCAGTACTTC.